The TCR beta chain under discussion was sequenced for a study of shared clonotypes between healthy human individuals. Findings and caveats of the study: A handful of donors shared about 5% of their naive CD4 clonotypes. Sorted-subset sequencing was shown by rarefaction to be incomplete despite large depth. Richness estimates generally favored naive over memory subsets.

Losses at the gene ends were 4 bases for V and 4 bases for J; bases not matched to a gene: 23. This CDR3 is built from 19 residues. Germline CDR1 is SGHRS and CDR2 is YFSETQ. With regard to this clone: Its antigen is currently unknown.

Each subset's genomic DNA was split evenly across several immunoSEQ plates. The repertoire was sequenced with immunoSEQ multiplex PCR; TCRdb's copy has only in-frame clones and lacks some. Counted here are roughly 500,000 clones, 95% to 97% occurring once; the ten biggest clones make up around 0.067%. This receptor was identified in a woman aged 25 to 39 in good health. Sequenced input: naive CD4+ T cells sorted from blood. As to subset: CD45RA+ positively selected. The gene calls are TRBV5-1 and TRBJ2-7; 7 bases are a match to TRBD2. CDR3 region: CASSHPSRREVPSLYEQYF. The CDR3 nucleotides read TGCGCCAGCAGCCATCCCTCGCGACGGGAGGTTCCCTCTCTTTACGAGCAGTACTTC. Drawing the rest from reference TRBV5-1 and TRBJ2-7, the complete variable domain is KAGVTQTPRYLIKTRGQQVTLSCSPISGHRSVSWYQQTPGQGLQFLFEYFSETQRNKGNFPGRFSGRQFSNSRSEMNVSTLELGDSALYLCASSHPSRREVPSLYEQYFGPGTRLTVT.